The rows below give T cell receptor beta chains drawn from one sample of a study of blood T cells in healthy people across ages. TCRdb analysed the 5' RACE reads with MiXCR anew, one entry per CDR3 protein. Among around 690,000 distinct CDR3 sequences listed, approximately 50% were seen once. Sequencing input: blood. Receptor source: a man in his fifties or sixties in good health. The CDR3 runs from the conserved cysteine through the conserved F or W. The D gene is left open where the match is weak. Only part of the rows carry a size: once, few, many, or a class if the clone is expanded.

TRBJ1-4 | TRBV12-3/TRBV12-4 | NA | NA | TGTGCCAGCAGTTCGACCCAAGGACGGATTAATGAAAAACTGTTTTTT | CASSSTQGRINEKLFF
TRBJ2-1 | TRBV6-1 | NA | NA | TGTGCCAGCAGAATTCCTGGATCAATTCAGTTCTTC | CASRIPGSIQFF
TRBJ2-3 | TRBV24-1 | NA | TRBD2 | TGTGCCACCAGTGATTTGCAAATCGGGCTAGCGGACACAGATACGCAGTATTTT | CATSDLQIGLADTDTQYF
TRBJ2-7 | TRBV5-1 | NA | NA | TGCGCCAGCTTCTCGAACGGGCTCAGATCCTACGAGCAGTACTTC | CASFSNGLRSYEQYF
TRBJ2-7 | TRBV28 | NA | NA | TGTGCCAGCAGTTTCGTAACTATACCCTACGAGCAGTACTTC | CASSFVTIPYEQYF
TRBJ2-1 | TRBV21-1 | NA | NA | TGTGCCAGCACTAAGCCGCTGGGGATGAAGGAGCAGTTCTTC | CASTKPLGMKEQFF
TRBJ2-2 | TRBV18 | NA | NA | TGTGCCAGCTCACCGCGGAGATCGAACACCGGGGAGCTGTTTTTT | CASSPRRSNTGELFF
TRBJ2-1 | TRBV7-2 | NA | NA | TGTGCCAGCAGCTTAAGGAGTCATATGGGCCTAAGGTCCTACAATGAGCAGTTCTTC | CASSLRSHMGLRSYNEQFF
TRBJ2-7 | TRBV20-1 | few | NA | TGCAGTGCTAGATCGGCACAGAATTACGAGCAGTACTTC | CSARSAQNYEQYF
TRBJ2-1 | TRBV18 | few | NA | TGTGCCAGCTCAACCGCCGTAAGTGACAATGAGCAGTTCTTC | CASSTAVSDNEQFF
TRBJ1-2 | TRBV10-3 | few | TRBD1 | TGTGCCATCAGGGGACAGGGGGCTGATGGCTACACCTTC | CAIRGQGADGYTF
TRBJ1-2 | TRBV5-6 | few | TRBD1 | TGTGCCAGCAGCTTGTCCTGGCAGGGGGGCAGCTACACCTTC | CASSLSWQGGSYTF
TRBJ2-1 | TRBV7-9 | NA | NA | TGTGCCAGCAGCCCAGACGGGGGCTACCACAATGAGCAGTTCTTC | CASSPDGGYHNEQFF
TRBJ1-4 | TRBV6-5 | NA | TRBD1 | TGTGCCAGCAGTTACGGGACAGGGGGTAATGAAAAACTGTTTTTT | CASSYGTGGNEKLFF
TRBJ1-2 | TRBV20-1 | NA | TRBD1 | TGCAGTGCCATCCCCGGGACAGATGGCTACACCTTC | CSAIPGTDGYTF
TRBJ2-5 | TRBV7-2 | NA | TRBD2 | TGTGCCAGCAGCTTAGGCGGGGGGCATCTAGAGACCCAGTACTTC | CASSLGGGHLETQYF
TRBJ1-1 | TRBV18 | NA | NA | TGTGCCAGCTCTCAAGGGGTCGGGACTGAAGCTTTCTTT | CASSQGVGTEAFF
TRBJ1-1 | TRBV11-2 | NA | TRBD1 | TGTGCCAGCAATACACAGGGGGGGGGAACTGAAGCTTTCTTT | CASNTQGGGTEAFF
TRBJ1-2 | TRBV10-3 | NA | NA | TGTGCCATCAGTGAGGGCGGACGACTAGGAGGCTACACCTTC | CAISEGGRLGGYTF
TRBJ1-5 | TRBV20-1 | NA | NA | TGCAGTGCTAGGAGGGCTGGGAGCAATCAGCCCCAGCATTTT | CSARRAGSNQPQHF
TRBJ2-3 | TRBV3-1 | NA | NA | TGTGCCAGCAGCCAAGATCCTAGCCCAGATACGCAGTATTTT | CASSQDPSPDTQYF
TRBJ2-1 | TRBV18 | NA | NA | TGTGCCAGCTCACCACGGGCCTGGGGGTCCGGAACCGGGTATGAGCAGTTCTTC | CASSPRAWGSGTGYEQFF
TRBJ2-3 | TRBV3-1 | NA | TRBD2 | TGTGCCAGCAGCCAAGATGTGACTAGCGGGGGGGTTGATACGCAGTATTTT | CASSQDVTSGGVDTQYF
TRBJ2-1 | TRBV10-3 | few | NA | TGTGCCATCAGTGGTCTTGCGGATTACAATGAGCAGTTCTTC | CAISGLADYNEQFF
TRBJ1-6 | TRBV12-3/TRBV12-4 | NA | NA | TGTGCCAGCAGTTTAACGGGGACCTATAATTCACCCCTCCACTTT | CASSLTGTYNSPLHF
TRBJ2-1 | TRBV5-4 | few | TRBD1 | TGTGCCAGCAGCTCACCTAGGGGGCCCTACAATGAGCAGTTCTTC | CASSSPRGPYNEQFF
TRBJ1-1 | TRBV7-2 | NA | NA | TGTGCCAGCAGCGTAGCCCGACAGGCGACTGAAGCTTTCTTT | CASSVARQATEAFF